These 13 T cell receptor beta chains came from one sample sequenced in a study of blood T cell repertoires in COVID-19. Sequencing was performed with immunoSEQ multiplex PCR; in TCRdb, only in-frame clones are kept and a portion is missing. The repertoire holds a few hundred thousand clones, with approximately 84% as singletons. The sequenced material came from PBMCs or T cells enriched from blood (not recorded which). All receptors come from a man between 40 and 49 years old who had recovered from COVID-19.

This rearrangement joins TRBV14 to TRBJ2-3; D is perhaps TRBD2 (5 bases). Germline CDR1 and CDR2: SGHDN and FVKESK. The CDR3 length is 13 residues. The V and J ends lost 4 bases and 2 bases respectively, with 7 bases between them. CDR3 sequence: CASSRGSTDTQYF. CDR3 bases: TGTGCCAGCAGCCGAGGGTCCACAGATACGCAGTATTTT.

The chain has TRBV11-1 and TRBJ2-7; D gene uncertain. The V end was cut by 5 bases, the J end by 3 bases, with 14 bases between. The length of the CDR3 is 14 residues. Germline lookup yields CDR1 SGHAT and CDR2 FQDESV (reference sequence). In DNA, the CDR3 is TGTGCCAGCAGCCTTTCAAGTTACAGCTACGAGCAGTACTTC. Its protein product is CASSLSSYSYEQYF.

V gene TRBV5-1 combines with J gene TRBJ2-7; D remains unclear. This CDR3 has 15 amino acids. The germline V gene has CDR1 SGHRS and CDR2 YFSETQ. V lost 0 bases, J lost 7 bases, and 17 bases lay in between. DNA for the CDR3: TGCGCCAGCAGCTTGGTGCCTAGTTCCTCCCGTGAGCAGTACTTC. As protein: CASSLVPSSSREQYF.

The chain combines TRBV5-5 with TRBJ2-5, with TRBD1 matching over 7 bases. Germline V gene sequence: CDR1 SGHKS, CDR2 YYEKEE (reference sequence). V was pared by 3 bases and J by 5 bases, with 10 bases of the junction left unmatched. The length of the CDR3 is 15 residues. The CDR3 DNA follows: TGTGCCAGCAGCTGGATGGACAGGCTTTGGGAGACCCAGTACTTC. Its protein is CASSWMDRLWETQYF.

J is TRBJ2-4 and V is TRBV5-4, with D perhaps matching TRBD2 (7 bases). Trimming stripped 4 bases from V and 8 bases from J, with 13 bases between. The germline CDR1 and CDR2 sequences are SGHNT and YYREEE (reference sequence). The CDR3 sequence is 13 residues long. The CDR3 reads CASSGGEGDIQYF. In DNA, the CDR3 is TGTGCCAGCAGCGGAGGGGAGGGGGACATTCAGTACTTC.

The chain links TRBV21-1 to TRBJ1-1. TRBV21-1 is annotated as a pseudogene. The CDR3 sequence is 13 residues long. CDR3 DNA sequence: TGTGCCAGCAGCCCGGGAGTCTGGCTGGAAGCTTTCTTT. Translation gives CASSPGVWLEAFF.

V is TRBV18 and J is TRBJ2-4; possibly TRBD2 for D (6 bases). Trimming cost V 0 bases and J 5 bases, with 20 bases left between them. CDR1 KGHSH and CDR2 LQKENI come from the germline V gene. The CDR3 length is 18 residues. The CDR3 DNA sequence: TGTGCCAGCTCACCACCGCGGTCTCTCGGGGAGGATCAAAACATTCAGTACTTC. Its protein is CASSPPRSLGEDQNIQYF.

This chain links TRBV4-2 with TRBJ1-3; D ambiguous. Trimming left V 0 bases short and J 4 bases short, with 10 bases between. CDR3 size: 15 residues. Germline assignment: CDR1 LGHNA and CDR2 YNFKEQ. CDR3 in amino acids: CASSQDVRGGNTIYF. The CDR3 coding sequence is TGTGCCAGCAGCCAAGATGTACGGGGAGGAAACACCATATATTTT.

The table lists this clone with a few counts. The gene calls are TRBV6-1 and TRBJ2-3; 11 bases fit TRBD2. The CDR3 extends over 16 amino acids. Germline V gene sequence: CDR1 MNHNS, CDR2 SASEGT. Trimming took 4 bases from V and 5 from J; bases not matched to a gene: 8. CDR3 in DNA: TGTGCCAGCAGTGCCATTCTAGCGGGGGGTGGAGATACGCAGTATTTT. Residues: CASSAILAGGGDTQYF.

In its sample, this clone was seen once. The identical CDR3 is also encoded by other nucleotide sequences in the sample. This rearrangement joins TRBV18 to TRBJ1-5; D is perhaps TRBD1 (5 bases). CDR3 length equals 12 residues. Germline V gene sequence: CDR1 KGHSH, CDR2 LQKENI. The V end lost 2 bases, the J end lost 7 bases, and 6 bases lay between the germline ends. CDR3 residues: CASSPGGQPQHF. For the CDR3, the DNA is TGTGCCAGCTCACCAGGGGGGCAGCCCCAGCATTTT.

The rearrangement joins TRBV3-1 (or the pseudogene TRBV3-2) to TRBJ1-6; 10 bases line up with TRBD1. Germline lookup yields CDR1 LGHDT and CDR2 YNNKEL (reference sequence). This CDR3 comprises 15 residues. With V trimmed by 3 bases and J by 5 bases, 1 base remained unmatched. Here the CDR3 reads CASSQGTGDNSPLHF. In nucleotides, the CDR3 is TGTGCCAGCAGCCAGGGGACAGGGGATAATTCACCCCTCCACTTT.

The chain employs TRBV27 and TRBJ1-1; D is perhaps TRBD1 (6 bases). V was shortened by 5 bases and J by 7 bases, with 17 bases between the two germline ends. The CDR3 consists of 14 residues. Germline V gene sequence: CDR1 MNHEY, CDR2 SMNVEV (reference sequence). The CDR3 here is CASSRRGGAFEAFF. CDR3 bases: TGTGCCAGCAGTCGGAGGGGGGGGGCCTTTGAAGCTTTCTTT.

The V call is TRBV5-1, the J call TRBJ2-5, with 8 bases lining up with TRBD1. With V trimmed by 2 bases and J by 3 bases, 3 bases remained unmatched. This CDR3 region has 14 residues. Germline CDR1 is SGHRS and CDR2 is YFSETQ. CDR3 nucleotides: TGCGCCAGCAGCTTCTCGACAGGGGAAGAGACCCAGTACTTC. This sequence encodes CASSFSTGEETQYF.